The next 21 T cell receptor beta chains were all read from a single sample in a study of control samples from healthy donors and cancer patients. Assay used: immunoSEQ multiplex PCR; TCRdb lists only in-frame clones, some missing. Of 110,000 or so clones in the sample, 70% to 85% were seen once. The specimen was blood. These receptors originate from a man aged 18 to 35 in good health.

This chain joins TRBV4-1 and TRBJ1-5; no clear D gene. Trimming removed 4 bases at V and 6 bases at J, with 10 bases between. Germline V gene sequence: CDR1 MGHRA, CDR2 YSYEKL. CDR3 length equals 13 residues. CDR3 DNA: TGCGCCAGCAGCCTCCGCGAGGGTCAGCCCCAGCATTTT. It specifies CASSLREGQPQHF.

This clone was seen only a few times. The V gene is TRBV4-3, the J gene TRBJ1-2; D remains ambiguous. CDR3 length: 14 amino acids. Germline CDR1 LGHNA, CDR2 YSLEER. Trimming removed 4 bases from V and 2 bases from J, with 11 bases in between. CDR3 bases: TGCGCCAGCAGCCGTACAAGGATGAACTATGGCTACACCTTC. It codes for CASSRTRMNYGYTF.

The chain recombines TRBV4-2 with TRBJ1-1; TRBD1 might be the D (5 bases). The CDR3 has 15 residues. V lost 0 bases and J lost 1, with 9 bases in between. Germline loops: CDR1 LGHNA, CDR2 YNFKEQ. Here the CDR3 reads CASSQETEGNTEAFF. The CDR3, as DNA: TGTGCCAGCAGCCAAGAGACAGAGGGGAACACTGAAGCTTTCTTT.

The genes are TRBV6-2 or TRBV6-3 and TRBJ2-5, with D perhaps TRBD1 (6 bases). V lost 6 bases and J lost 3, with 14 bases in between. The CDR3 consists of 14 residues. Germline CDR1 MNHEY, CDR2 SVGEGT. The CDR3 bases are TGTGCCAGCAGCCTTACTCAGGGGAAAGAGACCCAGTACTTC. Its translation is CASSLTQGKETQYF.

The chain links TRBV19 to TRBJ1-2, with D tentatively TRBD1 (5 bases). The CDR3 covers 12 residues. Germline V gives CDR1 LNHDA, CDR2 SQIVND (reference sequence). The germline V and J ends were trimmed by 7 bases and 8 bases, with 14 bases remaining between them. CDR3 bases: TGTGCCAGTAAGGGGAAGGAGAGGGGCTACACCTTC. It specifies CASKGKERGYTF. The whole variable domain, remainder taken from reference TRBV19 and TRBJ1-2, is DGGITQSPKYLFRKEGQNVTLSCEQNLNHDAMYWYRQDPGQGLRLIYYSQIVNDFQKGDIAEGYSVSREKKESFPLTVTSAQKNPTAFYLCASKGKERGYTFGSGTRLTVV.

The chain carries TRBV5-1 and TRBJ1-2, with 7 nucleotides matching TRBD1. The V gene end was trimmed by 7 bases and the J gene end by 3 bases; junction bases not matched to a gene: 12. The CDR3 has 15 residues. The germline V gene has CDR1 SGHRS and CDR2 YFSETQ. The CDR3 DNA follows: TGCGCCAGCTCCTCGACAGGGAACAATTACTATGGCTACACCTTC. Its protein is CASSSTGNNYYGYTF. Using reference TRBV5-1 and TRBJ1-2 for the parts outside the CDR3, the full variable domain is KAGVTQTPRYLIKTRGQQVTLSCSPISGHRSVSWYQQTPGQGLQFLFEYFSETQRNKGNFPGRFSGRQFSNSRSEMNVSTLELGDSALYLCASSSTGNNYYGYTFGSGTRLTVV.

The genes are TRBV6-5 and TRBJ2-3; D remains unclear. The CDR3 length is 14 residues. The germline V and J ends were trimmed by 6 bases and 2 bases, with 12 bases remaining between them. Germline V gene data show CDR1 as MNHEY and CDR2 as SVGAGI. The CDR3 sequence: CASRIARFTDTQYF. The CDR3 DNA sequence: TGTGCCAGCAGAATTGCTAGGTTCACAGATACGCAGTATTTT.

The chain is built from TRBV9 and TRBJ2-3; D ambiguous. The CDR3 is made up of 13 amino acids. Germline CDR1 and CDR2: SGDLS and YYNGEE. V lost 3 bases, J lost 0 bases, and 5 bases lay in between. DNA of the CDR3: TGTGCCAGCAGCGGTGCTAGCACAGATACGCAGTATTTT. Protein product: CASSGASTDTQYF.

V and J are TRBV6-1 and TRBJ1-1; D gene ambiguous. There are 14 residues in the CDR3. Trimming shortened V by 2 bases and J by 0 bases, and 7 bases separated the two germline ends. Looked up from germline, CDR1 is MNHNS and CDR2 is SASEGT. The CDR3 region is CASSEQLLNTEAFF. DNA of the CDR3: TGTGCCAGCAGTGAACAGCTTCTGAACACTGAAGCTTTCTTT.

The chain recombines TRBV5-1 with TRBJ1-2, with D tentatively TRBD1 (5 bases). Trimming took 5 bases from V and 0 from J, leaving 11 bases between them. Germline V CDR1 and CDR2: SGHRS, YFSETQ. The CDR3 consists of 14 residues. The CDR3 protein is CASRPRGANYGYTF. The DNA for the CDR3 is TGCGCCAGCAGGCCCCGGGGGGCTAACTATGGCTACACCTTC.

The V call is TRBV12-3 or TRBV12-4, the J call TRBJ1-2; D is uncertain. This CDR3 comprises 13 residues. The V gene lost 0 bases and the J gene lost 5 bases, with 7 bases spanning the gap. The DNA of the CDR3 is TGTGCCAGCAGTTTAGCGCTTGAGTATGGCTACACCTTC. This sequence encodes CASSLALEYGYTF.

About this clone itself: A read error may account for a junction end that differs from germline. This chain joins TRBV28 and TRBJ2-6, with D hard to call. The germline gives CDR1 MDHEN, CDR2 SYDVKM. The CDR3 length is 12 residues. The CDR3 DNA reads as TGTGCCACCAGTTCTGGGGCCAACGTCCTGACTTTC. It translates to CATSSGANVLTF.

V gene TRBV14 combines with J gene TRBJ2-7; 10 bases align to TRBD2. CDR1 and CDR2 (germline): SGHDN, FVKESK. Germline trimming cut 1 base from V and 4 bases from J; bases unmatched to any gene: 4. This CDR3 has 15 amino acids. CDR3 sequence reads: CASSQALAGRYEQYF. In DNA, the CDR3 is TGTGCCAGCAGCCAAGCACTAGCGGGGCGTTACGAGCAGTACTTC.

CDR3 bases: TGTGCCAGCAGCGCAAAAGCGGGGAAGGGCTATGAGCAGTTCTTC. Translation: CASSAKAGKGYEQFF. The chain uses TRBV7-2 and TRBJ2-1; TRBD2 matches 7 bases. Trimming cost V 5 bases and J 8 bases; bases outside gene matches: 12. This CDR3 has 15 amino acids. Looked up from germline, CDR1 is SGHTA and CDR2 is FQGNSA.

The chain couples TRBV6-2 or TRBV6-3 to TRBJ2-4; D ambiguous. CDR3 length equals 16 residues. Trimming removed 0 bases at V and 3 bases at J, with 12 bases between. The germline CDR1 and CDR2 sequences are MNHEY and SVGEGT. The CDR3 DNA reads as TGTGCCAGCAGTTACTCGTCACAGAACTTCAAAAACATTCAGTACTTC. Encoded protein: CASSYSSQNFKNIQYF.

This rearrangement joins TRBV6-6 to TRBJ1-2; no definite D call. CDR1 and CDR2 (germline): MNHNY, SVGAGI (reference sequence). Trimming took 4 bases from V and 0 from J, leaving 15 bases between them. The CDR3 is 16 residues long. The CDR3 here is CASSSPGESTNYGYTF. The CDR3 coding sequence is TGTGCCAGCAGTTCCCCCGGGGAATCCACTAACTATGGCTACACCTTC.

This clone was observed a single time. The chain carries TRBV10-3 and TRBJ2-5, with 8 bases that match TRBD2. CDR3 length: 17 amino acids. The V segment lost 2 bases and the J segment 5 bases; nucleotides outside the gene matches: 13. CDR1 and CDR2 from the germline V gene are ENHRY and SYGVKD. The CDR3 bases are TGTGCCATCAGTGAGCGAACGGGACTAGGGGAGGGCGAGACCCAGTACTTC. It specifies CAISERTGLGEGETQYF.

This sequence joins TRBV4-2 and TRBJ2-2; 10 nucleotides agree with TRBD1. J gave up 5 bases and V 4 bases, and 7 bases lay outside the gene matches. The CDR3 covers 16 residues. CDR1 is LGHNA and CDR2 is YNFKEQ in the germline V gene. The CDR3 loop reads CASSRPRTGGTGELFF. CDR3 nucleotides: TGTGCCAGCAGCCGGCCGAGGACAGGGGGAACCGGGGAGCTGTTTTTT.

DNA for the CDR3: TGTGCCAGCAGCGGGGACAGGGGTTACTACGAGCAGTACTTC. Protein product: CASSGDRGYYEQYF. V gene TRBV5-8 combines with J gene TRBJ2-7, with 10 bases lining up with TRBD1. V was pared by 4 bases and J by 3 bases, with 4 bases of the junction left unmatched. Germline V gene data show CDR1 as SGHTS and CDR2 as YDEGEE. The CDR3 has 14 residues.

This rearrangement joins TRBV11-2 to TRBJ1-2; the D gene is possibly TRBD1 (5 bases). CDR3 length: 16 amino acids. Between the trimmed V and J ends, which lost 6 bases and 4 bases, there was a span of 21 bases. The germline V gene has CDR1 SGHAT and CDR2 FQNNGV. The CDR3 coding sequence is TGTGCCAGCAGTTCGTATAACAGGAGGGATAGCTATGGCTACACCTTC. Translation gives CASSSYNRRDSYGYTF.

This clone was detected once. The CDR3: CASSLTSGGTYEQYF. The CDR3 DNA follows: TGTGCCAGCAGTCTTACTAGCGGGGGAACCTACGAGCAGTACTTC. The J gene is TRBJ2-7, the V gene TRBV9; 11 nucleotides align to TRBD2. The CDR3 covers 15 residues. The germline V gene encodes CDR1 SGDLS and CDR2 YYNGEE. J lost 2 bases, V lost 5 bases, and 6 bases had no gene match.